A single TCR beta chain is shown here with its context. As yet, its antigen is unknown. Germline V gives CDR1 SGHTA, CDR2 FQGNSA. The CDR3 length is 15 residues. The germline V and J ends were trimmed by 5 bases and 1 base, with 14 bases remaining between them. Sequencing in the ViraFEST assay came after antigen-specific CD4+ T cells had been expanded with viral peptide pools, which were used to stimulate PBMC. An approximately 10-day culture period preceded the isolation of CD4+ T cells. Confirmation by PCR established that the person had SARS-CoV-2 infection between March and December 2020. Clones were sequenced by immunoSEQ multiplex PCR, and TCRdb holds only the in-frame ones, with some missing. This sample has around 23,000 clones, with around 75% found just once. The entry originates in a study of vaccination effects on CD4 cells after COVID-19. Study information: Convalescent patient samples, from a couple of individuals, date to 16 days and one week before vaccination.

Points from the study as a whole: Newly vaccine-induced clones made up most of the convalescents' post-vaccine spike-reactive clones.

The receptor was isolated from a human donor who had a prior SARS-CoV-2 infection. Source: CD4+ T cells from PBMCs cultured with a peptide pool, taken before COVID-19 vaccination. J is TRBJ1-1 and V is TRBV7-2; maybe TRBD1 (5 bases). As DNA, the CDR3 is TGTGCCAGCAGCCGGACTCAGGGTGGGAACACTGAAGCTTTCTTT. Encoded protein: CASSRTQGGNTEAFF.